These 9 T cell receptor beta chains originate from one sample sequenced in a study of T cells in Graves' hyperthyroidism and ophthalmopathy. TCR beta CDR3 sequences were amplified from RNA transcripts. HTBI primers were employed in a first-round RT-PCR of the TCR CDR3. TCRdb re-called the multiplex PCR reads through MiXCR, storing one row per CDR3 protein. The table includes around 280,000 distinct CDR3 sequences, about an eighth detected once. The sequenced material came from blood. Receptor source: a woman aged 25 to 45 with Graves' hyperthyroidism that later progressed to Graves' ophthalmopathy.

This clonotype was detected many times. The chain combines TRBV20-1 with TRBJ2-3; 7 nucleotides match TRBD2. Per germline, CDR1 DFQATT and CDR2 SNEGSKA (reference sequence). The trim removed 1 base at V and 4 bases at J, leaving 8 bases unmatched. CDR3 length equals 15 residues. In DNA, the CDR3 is TGCAGTGCTAGAGTCGGCGGGAGTAGCTCAGATACGCAGTATTTT. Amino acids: CSARVGGSSSDTQYF.

The CDR3 is CASSQVGSKSYNEQFF. CDR3 nucleotide sequence: TGTGCCAGCAGCCAAGTGGGAAGTAAGTCCTACAATGAGCAGTTCTTC. V usage is TRBV4-2 and J usage is TRBJ2-1; the D is unclear. The V gene lost 1 base and the J gene lost 1 base, with 11 bases spanning the gap. There are 16 residues in the CDR3. Germline assignment: CDR1 LGHNA and CDR2 YNFKEQ.

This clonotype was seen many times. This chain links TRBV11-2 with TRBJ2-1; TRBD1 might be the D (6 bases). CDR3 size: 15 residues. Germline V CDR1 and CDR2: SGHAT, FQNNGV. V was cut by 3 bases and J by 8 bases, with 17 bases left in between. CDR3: CASSLWGWDNDEQFF. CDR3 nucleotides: TGTGCCAGCAGCTTGTGGGGATGGGACAACGATGAGCAGTTCTTC.

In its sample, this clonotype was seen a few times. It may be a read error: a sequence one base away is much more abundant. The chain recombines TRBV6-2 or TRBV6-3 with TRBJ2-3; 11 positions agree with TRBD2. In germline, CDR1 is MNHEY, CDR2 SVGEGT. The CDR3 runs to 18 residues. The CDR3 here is CASRYSASGRFSTDTQYF. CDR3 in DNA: TGTGCCAGCAGATACTCAGCTAGCGGGAGGTTCAGCACAGATACGCAGTATTTT.

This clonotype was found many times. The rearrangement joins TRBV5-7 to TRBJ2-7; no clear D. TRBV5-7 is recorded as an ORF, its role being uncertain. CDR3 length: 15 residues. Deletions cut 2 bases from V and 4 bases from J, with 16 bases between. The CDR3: CASSFSVRGHYEQYF. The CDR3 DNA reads TGTGCCAGCAGCTTTTCTGTGAGAGGTCATTACGAGCAGTACTTC.

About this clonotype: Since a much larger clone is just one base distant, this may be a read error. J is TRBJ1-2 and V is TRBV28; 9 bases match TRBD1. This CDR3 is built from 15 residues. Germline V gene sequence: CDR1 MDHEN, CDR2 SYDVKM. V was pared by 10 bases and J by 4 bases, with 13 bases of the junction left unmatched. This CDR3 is CATLRQGEISYGYTF. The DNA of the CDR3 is TGTGCCACCCTTCGACAGGGGGAGATCAGCTATGGCTACACCTTC.

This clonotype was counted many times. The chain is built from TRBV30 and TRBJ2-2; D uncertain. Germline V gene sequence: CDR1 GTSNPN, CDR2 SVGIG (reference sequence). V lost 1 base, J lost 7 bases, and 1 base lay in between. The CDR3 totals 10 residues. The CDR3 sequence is CAWSDGELFF. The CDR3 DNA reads TGTGCCTGGAGTGACGGGGAGCTGTTTTTT. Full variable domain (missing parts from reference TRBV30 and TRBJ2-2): SQTIHQWPATLVQPVGSPLSLECTVEGTSNPNLYWYRQAAGRGLQLLFYSVGIGQISSEVPQNLSASRPQDRQFILSSKKLLLSDSGFYLCAWSDGELFFGEGSRLTVL.

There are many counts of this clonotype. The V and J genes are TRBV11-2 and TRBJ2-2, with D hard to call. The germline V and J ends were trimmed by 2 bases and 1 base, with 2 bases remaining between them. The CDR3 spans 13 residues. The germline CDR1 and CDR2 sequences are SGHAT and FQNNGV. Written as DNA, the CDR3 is TGTGCCAGCAGCTTAATGAACACCGGGGAGCTGTTTTTT. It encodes CASSLMNTGELFF.

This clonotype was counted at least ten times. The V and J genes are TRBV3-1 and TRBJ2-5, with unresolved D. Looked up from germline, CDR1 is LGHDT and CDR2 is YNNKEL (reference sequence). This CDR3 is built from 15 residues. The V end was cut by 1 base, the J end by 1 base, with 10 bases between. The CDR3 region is CASSQVLRSQETQYF. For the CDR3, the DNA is TGTGCCAGCAGCCAAGTGTTGCGATCCCAAGAGACCCAGTACTTC.